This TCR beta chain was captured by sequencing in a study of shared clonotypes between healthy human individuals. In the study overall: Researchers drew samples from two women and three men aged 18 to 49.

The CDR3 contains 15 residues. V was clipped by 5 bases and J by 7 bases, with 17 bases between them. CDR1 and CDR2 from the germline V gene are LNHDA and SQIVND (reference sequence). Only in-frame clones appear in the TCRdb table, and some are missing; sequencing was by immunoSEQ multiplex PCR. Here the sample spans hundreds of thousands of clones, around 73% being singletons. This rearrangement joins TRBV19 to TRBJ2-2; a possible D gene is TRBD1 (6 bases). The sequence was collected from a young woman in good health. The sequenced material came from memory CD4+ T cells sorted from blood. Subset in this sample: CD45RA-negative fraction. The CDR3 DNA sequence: TGTGCCAGTAGTTCGGCCGGGACACTCGGCGGGGAGCTGTTTTTT. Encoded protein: CASSSAGTLGGELFF.